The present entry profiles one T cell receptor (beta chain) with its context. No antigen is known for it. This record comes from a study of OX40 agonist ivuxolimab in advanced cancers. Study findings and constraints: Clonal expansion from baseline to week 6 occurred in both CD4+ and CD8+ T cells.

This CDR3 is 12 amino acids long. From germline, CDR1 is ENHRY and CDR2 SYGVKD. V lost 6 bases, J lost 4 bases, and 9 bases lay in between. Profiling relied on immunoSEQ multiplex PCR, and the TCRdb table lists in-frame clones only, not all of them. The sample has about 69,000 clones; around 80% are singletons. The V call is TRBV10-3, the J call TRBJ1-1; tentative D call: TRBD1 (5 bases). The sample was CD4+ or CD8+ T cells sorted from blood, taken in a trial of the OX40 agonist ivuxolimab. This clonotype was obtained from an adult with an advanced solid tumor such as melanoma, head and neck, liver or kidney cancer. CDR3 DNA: TGTGCCATCAGCGGGGGATCCACTGAAGCTTTCTTT. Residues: CAISGGSTEAFF.